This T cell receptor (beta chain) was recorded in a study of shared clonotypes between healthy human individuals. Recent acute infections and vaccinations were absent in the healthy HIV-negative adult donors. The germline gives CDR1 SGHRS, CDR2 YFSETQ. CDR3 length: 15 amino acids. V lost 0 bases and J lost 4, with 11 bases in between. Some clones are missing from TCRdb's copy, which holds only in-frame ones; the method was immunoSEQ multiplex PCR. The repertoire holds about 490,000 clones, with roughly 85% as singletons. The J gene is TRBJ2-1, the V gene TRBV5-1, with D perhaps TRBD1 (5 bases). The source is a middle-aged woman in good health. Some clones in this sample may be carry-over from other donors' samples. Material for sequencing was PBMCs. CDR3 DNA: TGCGCCAGCAGCTTGGCCCAGGGTGCATACAATGAGCAGTTCTTC. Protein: CASSLAQGAYNEQFF.